What follows are 9 T cell receptor beta chains derived from one specimen sequenced in a study of shared T cell receptors in the human thymus. Profiled with immunoSEQ multiplex PCR; TCRdb holds only in-frame clones, not every one. Among hundreds of thousands of clones listed, more than 75% were seen once. This sample was shared with a second study, whose subject was human thymus T cells.

Sequencing was carried out using thymocytes. The receptors shown here come from a boy under two years old with a congenital heart defect.

As for this clone: Germline is not matched at one junction end, which may reflect a read error. The same CDR3 arises from other DNA sequences in this sample as well. The V and J genes are TRBV14 and TRBJ1-6, with D unclear. CDR1 SGHDN and CDR2 FVKESK come from the germline V gene. This CDR3 is 19 amino acids long. CDR3 nucleotide sequence: TGTGCCAGCAGCCAAGAAGATGGGAGTGGGAGCTCCTATAATTCCCCCCTCCACTTT. It codes for CASSQEDGSGSSYNSPLHF. Together with reference TRBV14 and TRBJ1-6, the CDR3 gives the full variable domain: EAGVTQFPSHSVIEKGQTVTLRCDPISGHDNLYWYRRVMGKEIKFLLHFVKESKQDESGMPNNRFLAERTGGTYSTLKVQPAELEDSGVYFCASSQEDGSGSSYNSPLHFGNGTRLTVT.

A note on this clone: Different DNA sequences within this sample yield the same CDR3. The chain recombines TRBV20-1 with TRBJ1-2; D is uncertain. CDR3 size: 11 residues. Germline CDR1 reads DFQATT; CDR2 reads SNEGSKA (reference sequence). Trimming shortened V by 0 bases and J by 4 bases, and 3 bases separated the two germline ends. This chain's CDR3 is CSARDRYGYTF. For the CDR3, the DNA is TGCAGTGCTAGAGATCGCTATGGCTACACCTTC.

This clone has a handful of counts. CDR3 bases: TGTGCCAGCAGCGAGGGACAGTGCAATCAGCCCCAGCATTTT. Translated, it gives CASSEGQCNQPQHF. The V gene is TRBV5-8, the J gene TRBJ1-5; 7 bases agree with TRBD1. This CDR3 is built from 14 residues. V gave up 4 bases and J gave up 2 bases; unmatched junction bases: 3. Looked up from germline, CDR1 is SGHTS and CDR2 is YDEGEE.

The chain links TRBV7-9 to TRBJ2-7; 10 bases agree with TRBD1. Trimming removed 1 base from V and 3 bases from J; junction bases left unmatched: 9. Germline V CDR1 and CDR2: SEHNR, FQNEAQ (reference sequence). The CDR3 runs to 17 residues. CDR3 protein: CASSLEVGQGLLYEQYF. The CDR3, as DNA: TGTGCCAGCAGCTTAGAGGTGGGACAGGGGTTACTCTACGAGCAGTACTTC. Full variable domain (rest looked up from reference TRBV7-9 and TRBJ2-7): DTGVSQNPRHKITKRGQNVTFRCDPISEHNRLYWYRQTLGQGPEFLTYFQNEAQLEKSRLLSDRFSAERPKGSFSTLEIQRTEQGDSAMYLCASSLEVGQGLLYEQYFGPGTRLTVT.

The chain employs TRBV28 and TRBJ2-7; 10 positions agree with TRBD2. V trimming: 6 bases; J trimming: 0 bases; junction bases outside the gene matches: 11. Germline lookup yields CDR1 MDHEN and CDR2 SYDVKM. The CDR3 is made up of 17 amino acids. Here the CDR3 reads CASSRTTSGPISYEQYF. CDR3 sequence (DNA): TGTGCCAGCAGCCGAACGACTAGCGGGCCGATCTCCTACGAGCAGTACTTC.

This chain connects TRBV2 to TRBJ2-5; D possibly corresponds to TRBD2 (5 bases). Deletions cut 6 bases from V and 5 bases from J, with 19 bases between. The CDR3 covers 15 residues. Germline V gives CDR1 SNHLY, CDR2 FYNNEI. CDR3 amino acids: CASSVKLVRKETQYF. CDR3 in DNA: TGTGCCAGCAGCGTGAAACTAGTTAGGAAGGAGACCCAGTACTTC.

The rearrangement links TRBV6-1 to TRBJ2-1, with D unclear. CDR1 and CDR2 (germline): MNHNS, SASEGT. The ends were cut back, 1 base at V and 7 bases at J, with 8 bases in the middle. The CDR3 runs to 13 residues. The CDR3 DNA reads as TGTGCCAGCAGTGAAGGTCTTAATAATGAGCAGTTCTTC. Translation gives CASSEGLNNEQFF.

The V gene is TRBV9, the J gene TRBJ1-6; 7 positions agree with TRBD1. CDR1 and CDR2 (germline): SGDLS, YYNGEE. The CDR3 covers 14 residues. The V and J ends lost 3 bases and 10 bases, in that order; junction bases with no gene match: 7. Written as DNA, the CDR3 is TGTGCCAGCAGCGGAGGGGGCTTCGGCTCACCCCTCCACTTT. Protein sequence: CASSGGGFGSPLHF.

The chain couples TRBV19 to TRBJ2-5; 9 nucleotides align to TRBD1. The CDR3 sequence is 13 residues long. Trimming cost V 4 bases and J 3 bases; bases outside gene matches: 0. Germline V gene data show CDR1 as LNHDA and CDR2 as SQIVND (reference sequence). As DNA, the CDR3 is TGTGCCAGTAGTAGGGACAGGGAAGAGACCCAGTACTTC. Protein: CASSRDREETQYF.